This T cell receptor beta chain stems from a study of blood T cell repertoires in COVID-19 (dated by TCRdb to 2020 to 2022). Background on the whole study: Collaborator samples came from the United States, Italy and Spain and covered acute and convalescent phases of COVID-19. The prospective study material was composed of cDNA or gDNA derived from T cells, B-cell-depleted T cells, or PBMCs. Subjects who had been exposed to COVID-19, were actively infected with it, or had recovered from it provided the deeply sampled blood TCRbeta repertoires that made up the dataset. The repertoires were made available in a free public database intended to serve as a resource for research on the immune response to SARS-CoV-2. The samples were drawn from the first 160 participants of the ongoing ImmuneRACE study and from 1,200 or so subjects provided by 6 global collaborators. The sample metadata nearly always contained a de-identified subject ID, COVID-19 status, age in years and sex. Where available, HLA class I and class II types were obtained from metadata supplied by the sample provider rather than from assay-based typing. Here is what the overall study found, with its caveats: The quantity of clinical and demographic metadata differed by source and by participant and was supplied without curation.

The germline V gene specifies KGHDR as CDR1 and SFDVKD as CDR2. Reading from cysteine to phenylalanine, the CDR3 counts 14 amino acids. The only DNA kept is the CDR3, 42 bases in frame from the first base. V is reduced by 1 base and J by 8 bases, leaving a spacing of 13 bases between them. One collaborating source in Seattle enrolled patients while the patients were actively infected and followed the patients over time throughout the course of disease. Whole blood was collected in K2EDTA tubes by collaborating institutions according to the institutions' own protocols. For TCRbeta analysis, collaborators shipped samples in one of three forms: frozen whole blood, isolated PBMCs, or DNA extracted from either of those sample types. The immunoSEQ Assay, a bias-controlled multiplex PCR, was used to amplify TCRbeta CDR3 regions from genomic DNA. The published analysis was carried out like this. The number of nucleated cells in each sample was estimated from the amplification of reference gene primers within the assay. To quantify the absolute abundance of each unique TCRbeta CDR3 rearrangement, sequence reads were collapsed and filtered. For each sample, productive Simpson clonality was calculated as the square root of Simpson's diversity index over productive rearrangements. The source is immuneACCESS, and TCRdb retained only in-frame sequences with V and J called. Part of the clones is not carried over; for the studies checked, unresolved V genes explain less than half of this, and the remainder is unexplained. That table supplies the V and J calls and clone size; D and trimming were determined from the DNA. The sample records roughly 250,000 clones, roughly 84% of which are singletons. The biggest ten clones account for more than 15% of the sample.

Remarks on this clone: Its recognized antigen is unknown. Nothing much larger sits one base from this clone, and base qualities are not available.

The rearranged segments are TRBV24-1 and TRBJ1-2, and possibly TRBD1, on 6 matching bases. Sequences were obtained from peripheral blood. This clonotype was sampled from a person between 70 and 80 years old with COVID-19, enrolled during active disease. The CDR3 reads as follows: CATSDFPAGEGYTF. The DNA sequence reads TGTGCCACCAGTGATTTCCCGGCAGGGGAAGGCTACACCTTC.